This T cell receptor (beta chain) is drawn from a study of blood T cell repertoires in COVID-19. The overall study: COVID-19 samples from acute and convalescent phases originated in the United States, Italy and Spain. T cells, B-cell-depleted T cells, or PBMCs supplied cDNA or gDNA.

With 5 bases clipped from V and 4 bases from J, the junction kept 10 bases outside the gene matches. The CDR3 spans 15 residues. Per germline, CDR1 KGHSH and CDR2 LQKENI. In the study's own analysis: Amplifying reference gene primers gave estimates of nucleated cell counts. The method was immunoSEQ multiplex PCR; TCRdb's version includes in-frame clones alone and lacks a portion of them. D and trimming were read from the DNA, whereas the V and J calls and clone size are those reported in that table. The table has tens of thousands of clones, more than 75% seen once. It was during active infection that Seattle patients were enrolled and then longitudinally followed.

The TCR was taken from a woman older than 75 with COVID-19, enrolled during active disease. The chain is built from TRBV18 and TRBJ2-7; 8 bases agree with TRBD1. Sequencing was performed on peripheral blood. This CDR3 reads CASSSSGQDGYEQYF. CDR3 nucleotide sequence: TGTGCCAGCTCAAGTTCGGGACAGGACGGTTACGAGCAGTACTTC.